This entry lists 7 T cell receptor beta chains sequenced from one sample in a study of CD8+ T cells in alopecia areata. Extracted from the samples, RNA was reverse transcribed into cDNA to serve as the sequencing template. Repertoires were generated with immunoSEQ multiplex PCR, while TCRdb's copy carries only in-frame clones and drops some. The sample consists of over 95,000 clones, 35% to 45% of them appearing once. What was sequenced was CD4+ T cells sorted from blood. Source of these receptors: a human donor with alopecia areata.

This chain connects TRBV18 to TRBJ2-1, with D perhaps matching TRBD1 or TRBD2 (6 bases each). The CDR3 spans 15 residues. Germline V CDR1 and CDR2: KGHSH, LQKENI. Trimming pared 7 bases from V and 0 bases from J, leaving 13 bases between. CDR3 DNA: TGTGCCAGCTTCCAAGGGGGGAGCTCCTACAATGAGCAGTTCTTC. Translating it yields CASFQGGSSYNEQFF.

This clone was found a few times. The CDR3 loop is CASSQTENTYEQYF. In nucleotides, the CDR3 is TGCGCCAGCAGCCAAACAGAAAACACCTACGAGCAGTACTTC. This chain connects TRBV4-1 to TRBJ2-7; D gene unclear. Deletions cut 2 bases from V and 2 bases from J, with 10 bases between. CDR3 length: 14 amino acids. Germline lookup yields CDR1 MGHRA and CDR2 YSYEKL.

The chain carries TRBV30 and TRBJ2-7; D remains ambiguous. The CDR3 contains 11 residues. Germline-derived CDR1 and CDR2 are GTSNPN and SVGIG (reference sequence). Trimming cost V 5 bases and J 4 bases, with 9 bases left between them. CDR3 DNA: TGTGCCTGGGCCGGAAGGTACGAGCAGTACTTC. Protein product: CAWAGRYEQYF.

The J gene is TRBJ2-1, the V gene TRBV30, with D unresolved. Germline CDR1 is GTSNPN and CDR2 is SVGIG (reference sequence). The CDR3 consists of 11 residues. Trimming removed 0 bases from V and 8 bases from J, with 5 bases in between. CDR3 protein: CAWSVKYEQFF. CDR3 bases: TGTGCCTGGAGTGTAAAGTATGAGCAGTTCTTC.

This clone has only a few counts. V gene TRBV29-1 combines with J gene TRBJ2-1, with D possibly called TRBD1 or TRBD2 (5 bases each). The CDR3 runs to 13 residues. Germline V gives CDR1 SQVTM, CDR2 ANQGSEA. V was trimmed by 1 base and J by 9 bases, leaving 13 bases between them. CDR3 in DNA: TGCAGCGTTGAAGGGGGTGGGGGTGTTGAGCAGTTCTTC. Its translation is CSVEGGGGVEQFF.

A note on this clone: The sample contains more than one DNA sequence encoding this CDR3. The rearrangement links TRBV5-1 to TRBJ2-5, with D perhaps TRBD2 (5 bases). V lost 1 base, J lost 1 base, and 5 bases lay in between. The germline CDR1 and CDR2 sequences are SGHRS and YFSETQ. The CDR3 runs 13 residues. In DNA form, the CDR3 reads TGCGCCAGCAGCTTGCGGGGCCAAGAGACCCAGTACTTC. This sequence encodes CASSLRGQETQYF.

This rearrangement joins TRBV6-6 to TRBJ2-2; 10 bases map to TRBD2. This CDR3 is built from 16 residues. The V segment lost 4 bases and the J segment 3 bases; nucleotides outside the gene matches: 5. Per the germline V gene, CDR1 is MNHNY and CDR2 is SVGAGI (reference sequence). CDR3 sequence (DNA): TGTGCCAGCAGTTCAAGACTAGCGGGTGACACCGGGGAGCTGTTTTTT. It codes for CASSSRLAGDTGELFF.